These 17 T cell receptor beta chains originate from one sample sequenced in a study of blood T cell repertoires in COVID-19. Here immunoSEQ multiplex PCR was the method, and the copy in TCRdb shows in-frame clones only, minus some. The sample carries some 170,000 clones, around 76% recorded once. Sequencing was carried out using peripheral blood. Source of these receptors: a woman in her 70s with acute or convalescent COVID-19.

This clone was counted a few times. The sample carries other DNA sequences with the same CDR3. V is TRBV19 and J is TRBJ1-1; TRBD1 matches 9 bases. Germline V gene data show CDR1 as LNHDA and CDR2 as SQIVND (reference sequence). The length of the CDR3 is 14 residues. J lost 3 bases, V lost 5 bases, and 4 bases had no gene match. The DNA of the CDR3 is TGTGCCAGTAGTGTGACAGGGGGGGACACTGAAGCTTTCTTT. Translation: CASSVTGGDTEAFF.

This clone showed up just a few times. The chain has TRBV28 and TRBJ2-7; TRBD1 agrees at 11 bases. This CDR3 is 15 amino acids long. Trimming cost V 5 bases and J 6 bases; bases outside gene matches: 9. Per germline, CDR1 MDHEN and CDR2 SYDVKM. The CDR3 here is CASSLLGTGGSEQYF. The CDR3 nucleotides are TGTGCCAGCAGTCTCCTCGGGACAGGGGGTTCCGAGCAGTACTTC.

CDR3 nucleotides: TGCGCCAGCAGCTTGGCCCCAGGGGGAGATGAAAAACTGTTTTTT. This encodes CASSLAPGGDEKLFF. V usage is TRBV5-1 and J usage is TRBJ1-4; 7 bases agree with TRBD1. Germline trimming cut 0 bases from V and 6 bases from J; bases unmatched to any gene: 5. The CDR3 totals 15 residues. Looked up from germline, CDR1 is SGHRS and CDR2 is YFSETQ.

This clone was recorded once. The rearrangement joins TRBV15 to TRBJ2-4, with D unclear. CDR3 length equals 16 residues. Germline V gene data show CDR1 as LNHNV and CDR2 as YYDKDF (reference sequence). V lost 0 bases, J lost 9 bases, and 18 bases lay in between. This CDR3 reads CATSRDLVLINVIQYF. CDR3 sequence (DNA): TGTGCCACCAGCAGAGATTTGGTACTAATAAACGTCATTCAGTACTTC.

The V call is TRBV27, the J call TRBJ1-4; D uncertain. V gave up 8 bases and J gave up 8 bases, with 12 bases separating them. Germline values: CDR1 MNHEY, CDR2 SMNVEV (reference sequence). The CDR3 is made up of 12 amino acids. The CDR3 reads CASPRRWEKLFF. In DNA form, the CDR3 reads TGTGCCAGCCCTAGGCGGTGGGAAAAACTGTTTTTT.

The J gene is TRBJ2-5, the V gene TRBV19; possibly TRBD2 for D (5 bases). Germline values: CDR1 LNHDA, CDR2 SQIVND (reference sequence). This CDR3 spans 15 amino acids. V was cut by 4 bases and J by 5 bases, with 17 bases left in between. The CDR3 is CASSKGLGREETQYF. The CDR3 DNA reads TGTGCCAGTAGTAAAGGTCTTGGAAGGGAGGAGACCCAGTACTTC.

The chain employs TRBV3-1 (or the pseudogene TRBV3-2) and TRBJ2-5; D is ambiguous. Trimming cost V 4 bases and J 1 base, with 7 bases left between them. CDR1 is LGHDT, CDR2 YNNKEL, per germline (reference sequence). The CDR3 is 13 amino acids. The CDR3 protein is CASSPPVQETQYF. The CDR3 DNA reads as TGTGCCAGCAGCCCCCCCGTCCAAGAGACCCAGTACTTC.

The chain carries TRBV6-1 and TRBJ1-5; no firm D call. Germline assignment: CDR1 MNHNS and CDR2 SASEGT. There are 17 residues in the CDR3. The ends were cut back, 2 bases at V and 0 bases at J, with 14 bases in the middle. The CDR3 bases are TGTGCCAGCAGTGAACGTCCCGCAGATTATAGCAATCAGCCCCAGCATTTT. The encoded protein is CASSERPADYSNQPQHF.

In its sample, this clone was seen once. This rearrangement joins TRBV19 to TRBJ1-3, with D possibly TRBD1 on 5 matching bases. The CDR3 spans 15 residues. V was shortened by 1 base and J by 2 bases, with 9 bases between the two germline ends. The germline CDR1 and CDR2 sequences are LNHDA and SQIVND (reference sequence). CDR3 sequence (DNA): TGTGCCAGTAGTATAGCGTCAGGGACTGGAAACACCATATATTTT. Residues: CASSIASGTGNTIYF.

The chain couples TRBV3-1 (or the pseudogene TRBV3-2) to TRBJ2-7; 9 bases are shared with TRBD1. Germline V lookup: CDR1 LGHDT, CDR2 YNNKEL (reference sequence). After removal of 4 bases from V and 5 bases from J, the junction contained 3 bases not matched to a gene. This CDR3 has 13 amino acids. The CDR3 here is CASSRDRENEQYF. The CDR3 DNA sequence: TGTGCCAGCAGCCGGGACAGGGAAAACGAGCAGTACTTC.

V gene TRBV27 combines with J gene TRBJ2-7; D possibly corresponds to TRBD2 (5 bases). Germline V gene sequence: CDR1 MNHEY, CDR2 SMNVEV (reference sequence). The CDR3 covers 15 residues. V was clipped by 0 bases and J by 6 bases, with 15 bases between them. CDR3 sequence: CASSLSAGGVTEQYF. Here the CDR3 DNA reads TGTGCCAGCAGTTTATCGGCAGGAGGTGTGACCGAGCAGTACTTC.

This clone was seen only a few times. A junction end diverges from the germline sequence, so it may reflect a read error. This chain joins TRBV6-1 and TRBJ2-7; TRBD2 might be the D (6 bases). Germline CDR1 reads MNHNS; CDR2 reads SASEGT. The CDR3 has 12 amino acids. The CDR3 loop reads CASSEKFGEEDF. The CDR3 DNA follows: TGTGCCAGCAGTGAAAAATTCGGGGAGGAGGACTTC.

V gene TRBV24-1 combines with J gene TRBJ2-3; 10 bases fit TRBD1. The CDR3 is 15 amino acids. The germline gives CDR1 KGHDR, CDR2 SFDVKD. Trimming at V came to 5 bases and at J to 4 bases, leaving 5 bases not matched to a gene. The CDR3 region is CATSARDRGADTQYF. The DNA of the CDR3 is TGTGCCACCAGTGCCCGGGACAGGGGCGCAGATACGCAGTATTTT.

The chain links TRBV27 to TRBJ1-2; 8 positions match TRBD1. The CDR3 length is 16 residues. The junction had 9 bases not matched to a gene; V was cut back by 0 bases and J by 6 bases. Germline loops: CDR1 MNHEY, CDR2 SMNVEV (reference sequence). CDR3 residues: CASSLSYRDRRNGYTF. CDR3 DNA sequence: TGTGCCAGCAGTTTATCTTACCGGGACAGGCGGAATGGCTACACCTTC.

The chain's CDR3 is CASTLRGGQGNFHF. The CDR3 coding sequence is TGTGCCAGCACCCTAAGAGGGGGACAGGGGAATTTTCATTTT. J is TRBJ1-5 and V is TRBV7-2, with 10 bases that match TRBD1. V shed 7 bases and J 16 bases; nucleotides not matched to a gene: 16. CDR1 is SGHTA, CDR2 FQGNSA, per germline. The CDR3 sequence is 14 residues long.

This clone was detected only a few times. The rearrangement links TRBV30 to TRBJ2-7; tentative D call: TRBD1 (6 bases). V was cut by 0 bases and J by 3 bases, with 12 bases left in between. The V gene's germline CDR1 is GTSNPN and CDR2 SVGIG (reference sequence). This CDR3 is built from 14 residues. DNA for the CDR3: TGTGCCTGGAGTGTAAACAGGGAGAACTACGAGCAGTACTTC. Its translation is CAWSVNRENYEQYF.

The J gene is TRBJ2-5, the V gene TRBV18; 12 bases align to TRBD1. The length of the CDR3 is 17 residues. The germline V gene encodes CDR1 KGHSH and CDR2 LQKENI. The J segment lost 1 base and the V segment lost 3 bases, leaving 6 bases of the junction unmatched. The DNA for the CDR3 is TGTGCCAGCTCACCCGGGACAGGGGGCCGCCCCCAAGAGACCCAGTACTTC. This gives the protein CASSPGTGGRPQETQYF.